This TCR beta chain was sequenced for a study of blood T cell repertoires in COVID-19. Study as a whole: Both acute and convalescent COVID-19 samples were obtained from the United States, Italy and Spain. Sources were T cells, B-cell-depleted T cells, or PBMCs; the material itself was cDNA or gDNA.

The CDR3 contains 14 residues. With 4 bases clipped from V and 4 bases from J, the junction kept 4 bases outside the gene matches. From germline, CDR1 is SGDLS and CDR2 YYNGEE. Original processing notes: Reference gene primers were amplified, and this amplification served to estimate nucleated cell counts. Assay used: immunoSEQ multiplex PCR; TCRdb lists only in-frame clones, some missing. V, J and clone size are those of that table, while D and trimming were read from the DNA. The table lists a few hundred thousand clones, approximately 80% of them singletons. The receptor's source is a woman in her thirties or forties who had recovered from COVID-19. The chain links TRBV9 to TRBJ2-5, with 10 bases lining up with TRBD2. The sample was peripheral blood. The CDR3 loop reads CASSLRTSGETQYF. In nucleotides, the CDR3 is TGTGCCAGCAGCTTAAGGACTAGCGGAGAGACCCAGTACTTC.